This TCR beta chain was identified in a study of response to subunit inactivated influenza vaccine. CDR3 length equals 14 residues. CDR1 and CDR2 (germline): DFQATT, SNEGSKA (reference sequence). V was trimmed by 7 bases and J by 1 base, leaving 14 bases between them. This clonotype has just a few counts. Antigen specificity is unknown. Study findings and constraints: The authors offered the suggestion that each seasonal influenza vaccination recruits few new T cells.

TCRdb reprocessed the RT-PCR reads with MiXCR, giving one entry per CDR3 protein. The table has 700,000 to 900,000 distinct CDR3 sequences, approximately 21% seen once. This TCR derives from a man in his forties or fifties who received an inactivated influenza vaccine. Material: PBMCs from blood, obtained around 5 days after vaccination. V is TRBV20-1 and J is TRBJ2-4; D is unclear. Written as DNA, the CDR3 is TGCAGTGTGGGTGTTTTCGGGGCCAAAAACATTCAGTACTTC. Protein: CSVGVFGAKNIQYF.